This TCR beta chain stems from a study of graft-versus-host responses after intestinal transplantation. In the study overall: Once they had received anti-thymocyte globulin induction, all recipients took tacrolimus and steroids for about three years. Study-wide results and limits: GvH clones were identified in recipient marrow, with some first appearing in ileum or blood. Across patients carrying graft-donor T cell macrochimerism, allografts held high graft-versus-host to host-versus-graft clonal ratios. Early HvG declines after transplant were associated with peak circulating GvH clone levels.

Trimming shortened V by 6 bases and J by 8 bases, and 16 bases separated the two germline ends. This CDR3 has 14 amino acids. In germline, CDR1 is MNHEY, CDR2 SVGAGI. There are a few counts of this clone. A read error may be the cause here, since a much bigger clone is one base away. Distinct nucleotide sequences in the sample also encode this CDR3. Assay used: immunoSEQ multiplex PCR; TCRdb lists only in-frame clones, some missing. The profile covers some 4,400 clones, with approximately 30% appearing a single time and approximately 4.7% taken by the ten largest. The source of this sequence is a human patient who received an intestinal transplant. This specimen was alloreactive CD4+ T cells from a mixed lymphocyte reaction culture, taken before intestinal transplant. Stated subset: CFSE-low proliferating T cells sorted from approximately 6-day pre-transplant mixed lymphocyte reaction (GvH or HvG direction). J is TRBJ1-4 and V is TRBV6-5; D possibly corresponds to TRBD1 (6 bases). The CDR3 bases are TGTGCCAGCAGACCGGGTCAGGGGAGGGAAAAACTGTTTTTT. Its translation is CASRPGQGREKLFF.